These 7 T cell receptor beta chains originate from one sample sequenced in a study of OX40 agonist ivuxolimab in advanced cancers. TCRdb keeps only in-frame clones here, not all; method: immunoSEQ multiplex PCR. Of roughly 36,000 clones in the sample, roughly 90% were seen once. The specimen comprised CD4+ or CD8+ T cells sorted from blood, sampled in a trial of the OX40 agonist ivuxolimab. Every receptor here comes from an adult with an advanced solid tumor such as melanoma, head and neck, liver or kidney cancer.

The J gene is TRBJ1-5, the V gene TRBV6-5, with no clear D. Trimming took off 7 bases at V and 2 bases at J, with 12 bases between the two ends. The germline gives CDR1 MNHEY, CDR2 SVGAGI. This CDR3 is 14 amino acids long. CDR3 residues: CASKRFGGNQPQHF. For the CDR3, the DNA is TGTGCCAGCAAAAGGTTCGGGGGCAATCAGCCCCAGCATTTT.

This rearrangement joins TRBV10-3 to TRBJ2-3; the match to TRBD2 covers 11 bases. CDR3 size: 16 residues. Germline V lookup: CDR1 ENHRY, CDR2 SYGVKD. Losses at the gene ends were 3 bases for V and 4 bases for J; bases not matched to a gene: 6. The CDR3 nucleotides are TGTGCCATCAGTGAAAGAACTAGCGGGAGTTCAGATACGCAGTATTTT. This encodes CAISERTSGSSDTQYF.

The chain couples TRBV11-3 to TRBJ1-1; TRBD1 is a possible D gene (6 bases). The ends were cut back, 4 bases at V and 8 bases at J, with 17 bases in the middle. The germline CDR1 and CDR2 sequences are SGHNT and YENEEA. The CDR3 extends over 14 amino acids. Written as DNA, the CDR3 is TGTGCCAGCAGCTCCCGGGGGGGGGCAGAAGAAGCTTTCTTT. As protein: CASSSRGGAEEAFF.

The J gene is TRBJ1-1, the V gene TRBV5-6; 8 bases match TRBD1. J gave up 3 bases and V 4 bases, and 11 bases lay outside the gene matches. The CDR3 has 16 residues. Germline V gene lookup returns CDR1 SGHDT and CDR2 YYEEEE. CDR3 sequence (DNA): TGTGCCAGCAGCCTAAGGACAGGGAGTTTGGACACTGAAGCTTTCTTT. Translation gives CASSLRTGSLDTEAFF. The full variable domain, in which reference TRBV5-6 and TRBJ1-1 provide the parts outside the CDR3, is DAGVTQSPTHLIKTRGQQVTLRCSPKSGHDTVSWYQQALGQGPQFIFQYYEEEERQRGNFPDRFSGHQFPNYSSELNVNALLLGDSALYLCASSLRTGSLDTEAFFGQGTRLTVV.

V gene TRBV28 combines with J gene TRBJ2-6; D remains unclear. CDR1 and CDR2 from the germline V gene are MDHEN and SYDVKM. V was cut by 5 bases and J by 4 bases, with 15 bases left in between. The CDR3 covers 16 residues. The CDR3 here is CASSPGPSTGANVLTF. DNA for the CDR3: TGTGCCAGCAGTCCCGGACCGTCCACGGGGGCCAACGTCCTGACTTTC.

The chain couples TRBV6-1 to TRBJ1-3, with unresolved D. Trimming pared 3 bases from V and 0 bases from J, leaving 15 bases between. Germline V lookup: CDR1 MNHNS, CDR2 SASEGT. There are 17 residues in the CDR3. The CDR3 bases are TGTGCCAGCAGTGAGAGCGGGTTCTACCTCTCTGGAAACACCATATATTTT. This sequence encodes CASSESGFYLSGNTIYF.

The chain links TRBV5-1 to TRBJ2-2; D is perhaps TRBD2 (6 bases). V dropped 4 bases and J dropped 5 bases, with 12 bases sitting between them. The CDR3 runs to 14 residues. Germline assignment: CDR1 SGHRS and CDR2 YFSETQ. The DNA of the CDR3 is TGCGCCAGCAGCACCTACGGGAGAACCGGGGAGCTGTTTTTT. It yields the protein CASSTYGRTGELFF.